The 14 T cell receptor beta chains below all came from one sample that was sequenced in a study of graft-versus-host responses after intestinal transplantation. Their antigen targets remain unknown. The repertoire was sequenced with immunoSEQ multiplex PCR; TCRdb's copy has only in-frame clones and lacks some. The sample holds under 100,000 clones, roughly 93% seen once. This sample comprised unstimulated CD8+ T cells sorted from spleen or lymph node cells, obtained before transplant. The receptor source for this set is a human donor who was the organ donor for an intestinal transplant.

V and J are TRBV2 and TRBJ2-5, with a tentative D call TRBD2 (6 bases). The CDR3 length is 12 residues. Germline-derived CDR1 and CDR2 are SNHLY and FYNNEI. With 7 bases removed from V and 9 bases from J, the gap between germline ends came to 15 bases. The CDR3 bases are TGTGCCAGCACCACCCCCTTAGCGGCCCAGTACTTC. It yields the protein CASTTPLAAQYF.

The chain employs TRBV5-4 and TRBJ2-5; D possibly corresponds to TRBD2 (6 bases). The J call is uncertain, as TRBJ2-7 better fits the DNA end. The CDR3 extends over 16 amino acids. Germline lookup yields CDR1 SGHNT and CDR2 YYREEE (reference sequence). In DNA, the CDR3 is TGTGCCAGCAGCTTGCTCAGCCGGGCGGGGCACTACGAGCAGTACTTC. As protein: CASSLLSRAGHYEQYF.

The CDR3 reads CASSQIPGQGREQFF. The CDR3 DNA is TGTGCCAGCAGTCAGATCCCGGGACAGGGTAGGGAGCAGTTCTTC. The chain combines TRBV11-2 with TRBJ2-1; 9 bases are a match to TRBD1. Per germline, CDR1 SGHAT and CDR2 FQNNGV. V shed 6 bases, J shed 10 bases, and the junction held 13 bases outside the gene matches. This CDR3 has 15 amino acids.

This rearrangement joins TRBV7-9 to TRBJ2-7; the D gene is possibly TRBD1 (6 bases). The CDR3 runs to 13 residues. V lost 1 base to trimming and J lost 5 bases, with 9 bases between them. The germline V gene encodes CDR1 SEHNR and CDR2 FQNEAQ (reference sequence). CDR3: CASSLEDRDEQYF. CDR3 bases: TGTGCCAGCAGCTTAGAGGACAGAGACGAGCAGTACTTC.

This sequence joins TRBV10-3 and TRBJ2-1, with TRBD2 as a possible D gene (6 bases). CDR1 and CDR2 (germline): ENHRY, SYGVKD. V was clipped by 10 bases and J by 5 bases, with 18 bases between them. There are 14 residues in the CDR3. CDR3 sequence (DNA): TGTGCCACCGGAGGAGGGGCGACACACAATGAGCAGTTCTTC. The encoded protein is CATGGGATHNEQFF.

V is TRBV18 and J is TRBJ1-2; possible D gene TRBD1, 5 bases. V was cut by 2 bases and J by 8 bases, with 15 bases left in between. The germline CDR1 and CDR2 sequences are KGHSH and LQKENI. The CDR3 covers 14 residues. CDR3 nucleotide sequence: TGTGCCAGCTCACCAAAACGGAAGGGGTACGGCTACACCTTC. Translated: CASSPKRKGYGYTF. Full variable domain (remainder filled in from reference TRBV18 and TRBJ1-2): NAGVMQNPRHLVRRRGQEARLRCSPMKGHSHVYWYRQLPEEGLKFMVYLQKENIIDESGMPKERFSAEFPKEGPSILRIQQVVRGDSAAYFCASSPKRKGYGYTFGSGTRLTVV.

V usage is TRBV6-5 and J usage is TRBJ1-5; D not resolved. The germline CDR1 and CDR2 sequences are MNHEY and SVGAGI. The CDR3 loop spans 13 amino acids. Trimming pared 2 bases from V and 7 bases from J, leaving 9 bases between. DNA for the CDR3: TGTGCCAGCAGTTACGTCGGGGAGCAGCCCCAGCATTTT. Its translation is CASSYVGEQPQHF.

V usage is TRBV15 and J usage is TRBJ2-2; no firm D call. Trimming stripped 0 bases from V and 3 bases from J, with 8 bases between. The CDR3 is made up of 15 amino acids. Germline V gives CDR1 LNHNV, CDR2 YYDKDF (reference sequence). This chain's CDR3 is CATSRDLGDTGELFF. The CDR3 DNA follows: TGTGCCACCAGCAGAGATCTCGGAGACACCGGGGAGCTGTTTTTT.

The chain carries TRBV4-1 and TRBJ2-3; 10 positions match TRBD2. This CDR3 contains 16 residues. V shed 3 bases and J 1 base; nucleotides not matched to a gene: 4. The germline V gene has CDR1 MGHRA and CDR2 YSYEKL. This CDR3 reads CASSQNGLAGTDTQYF. The CDR3 nucleotides read TGCGCCAGCAGCCAGAATGGACTAGCGGGCACAGATACGCAGTATTTT.

V gene TRBV11-2 combines with J gene TRBJ1-5, with 7 bases matching TRBD1. The V and J ends lost 4 bases and 5 bases, in that order; junction bases with no gene match: 5. The CDR3 covers 14 residues. Germline V lookup: CDR1 SGHAT, CDR2 FQNNGV. The CDR3 bases are TGTGCCAGCAGCTCCCCAGGGACAGATCAGCCCCAGCATTTT. It encodes CASSSPGTDQPQHF.

This chain uses TRBV4-2 with TRBJ2-7; TRBD1 might be the D (6 bases). The CDR3 covers 17 residues. Germline CDR1 and CDR2: LGHNA and YNFKEQ. Trimming shortened V by 3 bases and J by 5 bases, and 23 bases separated the two germline ends. In DNA form, the CDR3 reads TGTGCCAGCAGCCAGGCGCGCTTGGGGGCCGGGTCCCACGAGCAGTACTTC. Its translation is CASSQARLGAGSHEQYF.

This CDR3 reads CASSQERSGANVLTF. CDR3 in DNA: TGTGCCAGCAGCCAAGAGAGGTCTGGGGCCAACGTCCTGACTTTC. The V and J genes are TRBV4-2 and TRBJ2-6, with D uncertain. The CDR3 covers 15 residues. Germline assignment: CDR1 LGHNA and CDR2 YNFKEQ. The V end was cut by 0 bases, the J end by 1 base, with 4 bases between.

The rearrangement uses TRBV5-6 and TRBJ2-1; 7 bases align to TRBD2. V shed 4 bases, J shed 9 bases, and the junction held 4 bases outside the gene matches. Per the germline V gene, CDR1 is SGHDT and CDR2 is YYEEEE. The CDR3 spans 12 residues. The CDR3 DNA sequence: TGTGCCAGCAGCCAAACGGGGGGTGAGCAGTTCTTC. It is translated as CASSQTGGEQFF.

The J gene is TRBJ2-7, the V gene TRBV5-1; the match to TRBD2 covers 12 bases. This CDR3 contains 14 residues. CDR1 and CDR2 (germline): SGHRS, YFSETQ. The J segment lost 4 bases and the V segment lost 5 bases, leaving 4 bases of the junction unmatched. CDR3 sequence: CASRTSGSFYEQYF. DNA for the CDR3: TGCGCCAGCAGGACTAGCGGGAGCTTTTACGAGCAGTACTTC.